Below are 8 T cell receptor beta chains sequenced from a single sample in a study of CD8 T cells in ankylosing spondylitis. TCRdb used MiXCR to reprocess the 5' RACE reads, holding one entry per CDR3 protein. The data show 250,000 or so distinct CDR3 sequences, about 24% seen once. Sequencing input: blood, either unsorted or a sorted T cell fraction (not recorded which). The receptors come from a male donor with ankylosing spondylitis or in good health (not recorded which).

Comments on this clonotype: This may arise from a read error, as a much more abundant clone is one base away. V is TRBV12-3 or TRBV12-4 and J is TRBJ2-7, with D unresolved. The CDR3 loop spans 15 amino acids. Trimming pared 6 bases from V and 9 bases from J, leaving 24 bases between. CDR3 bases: TGTGCCAGCAGCCCCAAAAGGCTTCCATCCACGGGGCAGTACTTC. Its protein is CASSPKRLPSTGQYF.

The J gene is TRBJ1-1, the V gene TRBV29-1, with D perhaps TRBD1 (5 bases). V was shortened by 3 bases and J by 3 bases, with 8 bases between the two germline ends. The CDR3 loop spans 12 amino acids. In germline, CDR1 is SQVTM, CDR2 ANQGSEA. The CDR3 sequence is CSVDLGDTEAFF. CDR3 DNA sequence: TGCAGCGTTGATCTGGGGGACACTGAAGCTTTCTTT.

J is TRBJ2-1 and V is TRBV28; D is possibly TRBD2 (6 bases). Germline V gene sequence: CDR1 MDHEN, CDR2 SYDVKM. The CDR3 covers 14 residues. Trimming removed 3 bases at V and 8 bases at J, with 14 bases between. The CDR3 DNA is TGTGCCAGCAGTTTGCCAGGGAGGAAAGATGAGCAGTTCTTC. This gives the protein CASSLPGRKDEQFF.

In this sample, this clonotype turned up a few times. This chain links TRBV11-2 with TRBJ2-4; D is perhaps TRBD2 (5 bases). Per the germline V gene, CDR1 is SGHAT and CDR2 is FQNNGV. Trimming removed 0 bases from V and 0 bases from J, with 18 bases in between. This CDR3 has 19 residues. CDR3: CASSLESKDGKLAKNIQYF. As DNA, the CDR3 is TGTGCCAGCAGCTTAGAATCCAAGGACGGGAAACTAGCCAAAAACATTCAGTACTTC.

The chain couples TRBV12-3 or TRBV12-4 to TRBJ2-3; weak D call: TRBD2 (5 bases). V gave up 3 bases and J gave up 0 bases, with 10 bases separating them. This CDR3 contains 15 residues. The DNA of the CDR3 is TGTGCCAGCAGTTTTTTCCGGACTAGCACAGATACGCAGTATTTT. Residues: CASSFFRTSTDTQYF.

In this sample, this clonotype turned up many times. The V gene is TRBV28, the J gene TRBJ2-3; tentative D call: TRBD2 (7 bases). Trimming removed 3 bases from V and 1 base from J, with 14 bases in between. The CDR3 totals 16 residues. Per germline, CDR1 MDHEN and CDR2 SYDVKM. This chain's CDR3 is CASSFPGGPGTDTQYF. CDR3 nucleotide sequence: TGTGCCAGCAGTTTCCCCGGGGGGCCTGGCACAGATACGCAGTATTTT.

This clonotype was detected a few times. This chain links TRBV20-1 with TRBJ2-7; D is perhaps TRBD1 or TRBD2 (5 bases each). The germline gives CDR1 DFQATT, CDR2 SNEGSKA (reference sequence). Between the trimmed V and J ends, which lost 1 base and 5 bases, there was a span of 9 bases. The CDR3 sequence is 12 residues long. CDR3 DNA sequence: TGCAGTGCTAGAGTGGGGGTAAACGAGCAGTACTTC. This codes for CSARVGVNEQYF.

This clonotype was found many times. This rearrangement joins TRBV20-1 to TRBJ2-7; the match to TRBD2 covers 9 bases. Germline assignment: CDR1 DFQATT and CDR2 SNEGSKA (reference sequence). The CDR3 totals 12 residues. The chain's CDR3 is CKVAGEFHEQYF. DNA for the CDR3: TGCAAAGTAGCGGGGGAATTTCACGAGCAGTACTTC.